The 13 T cell receptor beta chains below come from one sample, sequenced in a study of blood T cell repertoires in COVID-19. Measured with immunoSEQ multiplex PCR; TCRdb has only the in-frame clones, and not every one. Of 80,000 to 95,000 clones in the sample, roughly 82% were seen once. Sequencing used peripheral blood. Receptors originate from an elderly woman with active or convalescent COVID-19.

The V call is TRBV6-6, the J call TRBJ2-5; 10 nucleotides match TRBD1. The CDR3 runs to 14 residues. With V trimmed by 6 bases and J by 5 bases, 6 bases remained unmatched. Germline loops: CDR1 MNHNY, CDR2 SVGAGI (reference sequence). The CDR3 DNA reads as TGTGCCAGCAGCGGGACAGGGGTAGGGGAGACCCAGTACTTC. The encoded protein is CASSGTGVGETQYF.

This clone was picked up a small number of times. The V call is TRBV7-9, the J call TRBJ1-1; 7 positions match TRBD1. Trimming at V came to 5 bases and at J to 1 base, leaving 13 bases not matched to a gene. Germline V gives CDR1 SEHNR, CDR2 FQNEAQ (reference sequence). CDR3 length equals 17 residues. The CDR3 DNA sequence: TGTGCCAGCAGCCTACTACTTACGGGACAGCCGAACACTGAAGCTTTCTTT. Residues: CASSLLLTGQPNTEAFF.

The rearrangement links TRBV5-1 to TRBJ1-6; no firm D call. V shed 0 bases and J shed 6 bases, with 10 bases lying between them. The CDR3 has 15 residues. Germline-derived CDR1 and CDR2 are SGHRS and YFSETQ. The CDR3 spells CASSLGTVSNSPLHF. In DNA, the CDR3 is TGCGCCAGCAGCTTGGGTACAGTTAGTAATTCACCCCTCCACTTT.

This clone was found once. The CDR3 reads CASSRIGGEEQYF. The DNA of the CDR3 is TGTGCCAGCAGCCGTATAGGGGGGGAAGAGCAGTACTTC. The chain joins TRBV3-1 (or the pseudogene TRBV3-2) to TRBJ2-7; a possible D gene is TRBD2 (7 bases). The germline V gene encodes CDR1 LGHDT and CDR2 YNNKEL (reference sequence). V lost 4 bases and J lost 7, with 14 bases in between. The CDR3 is 13 amino acids.

The table lists this clone with many counts. The CDR3 DNA reads TGTGCCAGCAGCCCGGACGGGACAATCGCCACCTTC. Amino acid sequence: CASSPDGTIATF. The chain carries TRBV11-3 and TRBJ1-2; a weak D match, TRBD1 (6 bases). Germline V gives CDR1 SGHNT, CDR2 YENEEA. The V end lost 5 bases, the J end lost 13 bases, and 17 bases lay between the germline ends. The CDR3 contains 12 residues.

The chain couples TRBV11-2 to TRBJ1-2; 9 bases fit TRBD1. The trim removed 5 bases at V and 6 bases at J, leaving 7 bases unmatched. CDR1 is SGHAT, CDR2 FQNNGV, per germline. The CDR3 loop spans 14 amino acids. CDR3 region: CASSPWTGVDGYTF. Written as DNA, the CDR3 is TGTGCCAGCAGCCCGTGGACAGGGGTCGATGGCTACACCTTC.

Ten or more counts support this clone. The V gene is TRBV4-3, the J gene TRBJ2-2, with 10 bases aligning to TRBD1. The CDR3 length is 17 residues. The J segment lost 5 bases and the V segment lost 1 base, leaving 7 bases of the junction unmatched. Germline V gene lookup returns CDR1 LGHNA and CDR2 YSLEER. The CDR3 coding sequence is TGCGCCAGCAGCCAAGTCGGGGGACAGGGGTTGACCGGGGAGCTGTTTTTT. Protein: CASSQVGGQGLTGELFF.

V gene TRBV6-1 combines with J gene TRBJ2-1; 8 bases align to TRBD1. The germline CDR1 and CDR2 sequences are MNHNS and SASEGT. J gave up 1 base and V 6 bases, and 5 bases lay outside the gene matches. The length of the CDR3 is 15 residues. For the CDR3, the DNA is TGTGCCAGCAGGGAAACAGGGGGATCCTACAATGAGCAGTTCTTC. It is translated as CASRETGGSYNEQFF.

This chain joins TRBV6-6 and TRBJ1-2; 7 nucleotides match TRBD1. The CDR3 runs to 15 residues. Per the germline V gene, CDR1 is MNHNY and CDR2 is SVGAGI (reference sequence). With 6 bases clipped from V and 0 bases from J, the junction kept 7 bases outside the gene matches. The CDR3 DNA reads TGTGCCAGCAGGGGAACAGGGGAGGCTAACTATGGCTACACCTTC. This codes for CASRGTGEANYGYTF.

The chain employs TRBV27 and TRBJ2-7, with 7 bases identical to TRBD1. The CDR3 totals 12 residues. J was trimmed by 5 bases and V by 3 bases; bases with no gene match: 1. From germline, CDR1 is MNHEY and CDR2 SMNVEV (reference sequence). This chain's CDR3 is CASSLRGHEQYF. DNA of the CDR3: TGTGCCAGCAGTTTGAGGGGGCACGAGCAGTACTTC.

The V and J genes are TRBV2 and TRBJ2-5, with a tentative D call TRBD1 (5 bases). Trimming pared 2 bases from V and 1 base from J, leaving 17 bases between. The CDR3 extends over 17 amino acids. Looked up from germline, CDR1 is SNHLY and CDR2 is FYNNEI. CDR3 sequence: CASSESSFRQIQETQYF. The CDR3 bases are TGTGCCAGCAGTGAAAGTTCCTTTCGACAGATCCAAGAGACCCAGTACTTC.

The rearrangement links TRBV18 to TRBJ1-2, with 8 nucleotides matching TRBD1. The CDR3 is made up of 15 amino acids. Per the germline V gene, CDR1 is KGHSH and CDR2 is LQKENI. V lost 4 bases to trimming and J lost 3 bases; unmatched junction nucleotides: 7. In nucleotides, the CDR3 is TGTGCCAGCTCACAACCTGAACAGGGGGACTATGGCTACACCTTC. This sequence encodes CASSQPEQGDYGYTF.

The chain employs TRBV4-3 and TRBJ2-2; weak D call: TRBD1 (6 bases). There are 14 residues in the CDR3. The V gene's germline CDR1 is LGHNA and CDR2 YSLEER. V lost 6 bases, J lost 5 bases, and 13 bases lay in between. CDR3 sequence reads: CASRLQRGTGELFF. CDR3 nucleotide sequence: TGCGCCAGCAGGCTCCAAAGGGGGACCGGGGAGCTGTTTTTT.